Following are 5 T cell receptor beta chains from one sample sequenced in a study of a mutant IDH1 vaccine in newly diagnosed glioma (dated by TCRdb to 2020 to 2023). Antigens for these TCRs are unknown. Reading the label with the study, this specimen's time point is: week 35, safety follow-up. Each vaccine dose was 300 ug of a 20-mer mutant IDH1 peptide in Montanide, given subcutaneously with topical imiquimod. Library preparation used the immunoSEQ multiplex PCR assay. TCRdb's version of the immuneACCESS table is confined to in-frame rearrangements and falls short of the full clone set. An unresolved V gene accounts for under half of the shortfall where checked; the remainder is of unknown origin. The sample has more than 55,000 clones on record, roughly 84% of them singletons. Of the sample, roughly 4.5% falls within the top ten clones. The sample here was PBMCs, taken from a glioma patient whose treatment included an IDH1 peptide vaccine. All receptors come from a man under 40 with glioma.

J is TRBJ1-6 and V is TRBV2, with unresolved D. Germline V gene lookup returns CDR1 SNHLY and CDR2 FYNNEI. There are 15 residues in the CDR3. The germline V and J ends were trimmed by 1 base and 1 base, with 5 bases remaining between them. CDR3 protein: CASSEVLSYNSPLHF. The CDR3 DNA is TGTGCCAGCAGTGAAGTCCTTTCCTATAATTCACCCCTCCACTTT.

The CDR3 sequence is CASRLTRDLTDTQYF. The DNA of the CDR3 is TGTGCCAGCAGACTCACTAGGGATTTGACAGATACGCAGTATTTT. This chain uses TRBV6-6 with TRBJ2-3; a possible D gene is TRBD2 (5 bases). V was shortened by 6 bases and J by 3 bases, with 16 bases between the two germline ends. The CDR3 covers 15 residues. Germline V lookup: CDR1 MNHNY, CDR2 SVGAGI (reference sequence).

CDR3 sequence: CASKETGIGYTF. The DNA for the CDR3 is TGTGCCAGCAAAGAGACAGGGATTGGCTACACCTTC. The V and J genes are TRBV6-5 and TRBJ1-2, with 7 bases identical to TRBD1. J gave up 7 bases and V 7 bases, and 6 bases lay outside the gene matches. The germline V gene encodes CDR1 MNHEY and CDR2 SVGAGI. The CDR3 covers 12 residues.

This chain links TRBV5-4 with TRBJ2-3; D remains ambiguous. Germline CDR1 and CDR2: SGHNT and YYREEE (reference sequence). V lost 0 bases and J lost 0, with 14 bases in between. There are 17 residues in the CDR3. The CDR3 DNA reads TGTGCCAGCAGCTTGGTTATTGTGACAACTAGCACAGATACGCAGTATTTT. It is translated as CASSLVIVTTSTDTQYF.

The chain recombines TRBV5-4 with TRBJ2-3; no clear D. The CDR3 runs 14 residues. Per germline, CDR1 SGHNT and CDR2 YYREEE (reference sequence). V was cut by 2 bases and J by 1 base, with 8 bases left in between. CDR3 in amino acids: CASSFARGTDTQYF. The CDR3 DNA reads TGTGCCAGCAGCTTCGCTCGGGGCACAGATACGCAGTATTTT.